The 31 T cell receptor beta chains below all came from one sample that was sequenced in a study of blood T cell repertoires in COVID-19. Sequencing was performed with immunoSEQ multiplex PCR; in TCRdb, only in-frame clones are kept and a portion is missing. The table has about 220,000 clones, about 80% seen once. Sequencing was performed on PBMCs or T cells enriched from blood (not recorded which). The receptors stem from a woman in her 40s with acute COVID-19.

This rearrangement joins TRBV27 to TRBJ1-2, with 7 nucleotides matching TRBD1. With 4 bases clipped from V and 8 bases from J, the junction kept 7 bases outside the gene matches. Per the germline V gene, CDR1 is MNHEY and CDR2 is SMNVEV (reference sequence). This CDR3 has 13 amino acids. The CDR3 DNA reads TGTGCCAGCAGTTCCCTGACAGGGACCGGCTACACCTTC. Its translation is CASSSLTGTGYTF.

The chain uses TRBV9 and TRBJ2-5, with D maybe TRBD1 (6 bases). Looked up from germline, CDR1 is SGDLS and CDR2 is YYNGEE. The CDR3 runs to 14 residues. V was pared by 3 bases and J by 5 bases, with 14 bases between. The DNA for the CDR3 is TGTGCCAGCAGCGCACAGGGCCTGGGGGAGACCCAGTACTTC. This sequence encodes CASSAQGLGETQYF.

This clone occurred many times. V gene TRBV5-5 combines with J gene TRBJ1-5; D possibly corresponds to TRBD1 (5 bases). The germline V and J ends were trimmed by 0 bases and 2 bases, with 12 bases remaining between them. The CDR3 has 16 residues. Germline V gene data show CDR1 as SGHKS and CDR2 as YYEKEE (reference sequence). The CDR3 region is CASSLGWVGGNQPQHF. The CDR3 nucleotides read TGTGCCAGCAGCTTGGGATGGGTAGGGGGCAATCAGCCCCAGCATTTT.

This rearrangement joins TRBV5-1 to TRBJ2-2; TRBD1 matches 7 bases. Losses at the gene ends were 9 bases for V and 3 bases for J; bases not matched to a gene: 8. The CDR3 sequence is 14 residues long. In germline, CDR1 is SGHRS, CDR2 YFSETQ. The CDR3 protein is CATKTGIDTGELFF. The CDR3 region has the DNA TGCGCCACTAAGACAGGGATAGACACCGGGGAGCTGTTTTTT.

The gene calls are TRBV3-1 (or the pseudogene TRBV3-2) and TRBJ2-1; no firm D call. Trimming shortened V by 3 bases and J by 5 bases, and 5 bases separated the two germline ends. This CDR3 is 12 amino acids long. Per the germline V gene, CDR1 is LGHDT and CDR2 is YNNKEL (reference sequence). This chain's CDR3 is CASSHQDNEQFF. In DNA form, the CDR3 reads TGTGCCAGCAGCCACCAGGACAATGAGCAGTTCTTC.

This rearrangement joins TRBV19 to TRBJ1-1; no clear D. CDR1 and CDR2 from the germline V gene are LNHDA and SQIVND (reference sequence). The CDR3 sequence is 12 residues long. Trimming pared 7 bases from V and 2 bases from J, leaving 8 bases between. The CDR3 loop is CASTLSNTEAFF. Here the CDR3 DNA reads TGTGCCAGTACTTTGAGTAACACTGAAGCTTTCTTT. The whole variable domain, remainder taken from reference TRBV19 and TRBJ1-1, is DGGITQSPKYLFRKEGQNVTLSCEQNLNHDAMYWYRQDPGQGLRLIYYSQIVNDFQKGDIAEGYSVSREKKESFPLTVTSAQKNPTAFYLCASTLSNTEAFFGQGTRLTVV.

The CDR3 DNA is TGCGCCAGCAGCCAAGACCTTAGCGGGGCAAACAGCTACGAGCAGTACTTC. Protein: CASSQDLSGANSYEQYF. The rearrangement uses TRBV4-3 and TRBJ2-7; 8 bases are shared with TRBD2. Germline CDR1 is LGHNA and CDR2 is YSLEER. Losses at the gene ends were 0 bases for V and 3 bases for J; bases not matched to a gene: 10. The CDR3 has 17 residues.

A single count supports this clone. This rearrangement joins TRBV19 to TRBJ2-3; no clear D gene. Germline CDR1 is LNHDA and CDR2 is SQIVND (reference sequence). With 2 bases removed from V and 2 bases from J, the gap between germline ends came to 8 bases. The CDR3 totals 14 residues. The CDR3 DNA follows: TGTGCCAGTAGTATATCCACAAACACAGATACGCAGTATTTT. The encoded protein is CASSISTNTDTQYF.

The chain recombines TRBV25-1 with TRBJ1-4; the D is unclear. The CDR3 loop spans 14 amino acids. CDR1 is MGHDK, CDR2 SYGVNS, per germline. Trimming pared 5 bases from V and 4 bases from J, leaving 11 bases between. CDR3 sequence: CASSTEGVNEKLFF. CDR3 nucleotides: TGTGCCAGCAGTACTGAGGGCGTTAATGAAAAACTGTTTTTT.

The chain joins TRBV19 to TRBJ1-1, with TRBD1 matching 7 bases. This CDR3 spans 14 amino acids. Germline V gene lookup returns CDR1 LNHDA and CDR2 SQIVND (reference sequence). V dropped 5 bases and J dropped 1; count of bases not matched to a gene: 4. The CDR3 loop is CASSGRTGNTEAFF. The DNA of the CDR3 is TGTGCCAGTAGTGGTCGGACAGGGAACACTGAAGCTTTCTTT.

V is TRBV7-9 and J is TRBJ1-1; 8 bases map to TRBD1. Germline trimming cut 4 bases from V and 1 base from J; bases unmatched to any gene: 11. CDR3 length: 17 amino acids. CDR1 is SEHNR and CDR2 is FQNEAQ in the germline V gene (reference sequence). DNA of the CDR3: TGTGCCAGCAGCTCCAGGCGACAGGGGCTCAGGAACACTGAAGCTTTCTTT. It codes for CASSSRRQGLRNTEAFF.

The V gene is TRBV5-1, the J gene TRBJ2-7; 7 positions agree with TRBD1. Germline assignment: CDR1 SGHRS and CDR2 YFSETQ. This CDR3 contains 16 residues. With 4 bases clipped from V and 4 bases from J, the junction kept 14 bases outside the gene matches. Written as DNA, the CDR3 is TGCGCCAGCAGCGAACTCTACAGGGGAACCAATTACGAGCAGTACTTC. Translated, it gives CASSELYRGTNYEQYF.

The chain has TRBV15 and TRBJ1-5; tentatively, D is TRBD1 (6 bases). V was clipped by 2 bases and J by 4 bases, with 9 bases between them. The germline V gene has CDR1 LNHNV and CDR2 YYDKDF (reference sequence). The CDR3 consists of 14 residues. CDR3 sequence reads: CATSRQGSNQPQHF. In nucleotides, the CDR3 is TGTGCCACCAGCAGACAGGGGTCAAATCAGCCCCAGCATTTT. Filled out from reference TRBV15 and TRBJ1-5, the complete variable domain reads DAMVIQNPRYQVTQFGKPVTLSCSQTLNHNVMYWYQQKSSQAPKLLFHYYDKDFNNEADTPDNFQSRRPNTSFCFLDIRSPGLGDTAMYLCATSRQGSNQPQHFGDGTRLSIL.

The chain couples TRBV4-3 to TRBJ2-7; 14 bases are shared with TRBD2. Germline lookup yields CDR1 LGHNA and CDR2 YSLEER. This CDR3 contains 18 residues. J lost 0 bases, V lost 3 bases, and 7 bases had no gene match. The CDR3 bases are TGCGCCAGCAGCCAGCGACTAGCGGGGGGGAAGAGCTCCTACGAGCAGTACTTC. Amino acid sequence: CASSQRLAGGKSSYEQYF.

The chain carries TRBV19 and TRBJ1-2; 8 nucleotides match TRBD1. J lost 6 bases, V lost 5 bases, and 5 bases had no gene match. The V gene's germline CDR1 is LNHDA and CDR2 SQIVND (reference sequence). CDR3 length: 13 residues. The CDR3 spells CASSPDRDDGYTF. The CDR3 DNA is TGTGCCAGTAGTCCGGACAGGGATGATGGCTACACCTTC.

This chain uses TRBV5-1 with TRBJ2-5; 10 bases map to TRBD1. With 5 bases clipped from V and 5 bases from J, the junction kept 9 bases outside the gene matches. The germline V gene encodes CDR1 SGHRS and CDR2 YFSETQ. This CDR3 spans 15 amino acids. The CDR3 DNA is TGCGCCAGCAGACGCGAGACAGGGGGCCGGGAGACCCAGTACTTC. Protein product: CASRRETGGRETQYF.

The chain has TRBV7-9 and TRBJ2-1; TRBD1 aligns across 7 bases. CDR3 length: 16 residues. Germline V CDR1 and CDR2: SEHNR, FQNEAQ (reference sequence). V lost 4 bases, J lost 4 bases, and 10 bases stayed unmatched. The CDR3 is CASSSTGTEMYNEQFF. The CDR3 region has the DNA TGTGCCAGCAGCTCAACCGGGACAGAGATGTACAATGAGCAGTTCTTC.

This chain links TRBV18 with TRBJ1-2; perhaps TRBD1 as D (6 bases). Germline values: CDR1 KGHSH, CDR2 LQKENI. The CDR3 spans 13 residues. Trimming removed 3 bases from V and 7 bases from J, with 12 bases in between. CDR3 DNA sequence: TGTGCCAGCTCACCCGGGACAAAAAGTGGCTACACCTTC. This sequence encodes CASSPGTKSGYTF.

The V and J genes are TRBV5-1 and TRBJ2-7, with unresolved D. The germline V gene has CDR1 SGHRS and CDR2 YFSETQ. Trimming cost V 5 bases and J 5 bases, with 17 bases left between them. The CDR3 is 14 amino acids. The CDR3 region is CASSTRSQVDEQYF. The CDR3 DNA is TGCGCCAGCAGTACCAGGTCCCAGGTCGACGAGCAGTACTTC.

The CDR3 DNA sequence: TGTGCCAGCAGCCCGGGACAGGGGGTCTCGGGGGCCAACGTCCTGACTTTC. Amino acid sequence: CASSPGQGVSGANVLTF. The chain combines TRBV28 with TRBJ2-6; 11 bases align to TRBD1. With V trimmed by 6 bases and J by 4 bases, 8 bases remained unmatched. This CDR3 region has 17 residues. Germline V gives CDR1 MDHEN, CDR2 SYDVKM.

This rearrangement joins TRBV11-2 to TRBJ1-2; D is unresolved. Trimming removed 0 bases from V and 5 bases from J, with 19 bases in between. CDR3 size: 17 residues. CDR1 and CDR2 from the germline V gene are SGHAT and FQNNGV. DNA of the CDR3: TGTGCCAGCAGCTTAGAATTTTATCACACCGACTCGTATGGCTACACCTTC. Protein product: CASSLEFYHTDSYGYTF.

The chain recombines TRBV18 with TRBJ1-1; D remains ambiguous. V dropped 5 bases and J dropped 0 bases, with 10 bases sitting between them. In germline, CDR1 is KGHSH, CDR2 LQKENI. The CDR3 extends over 14 amino acids. The CDR3 spells CASSEIIMNTEAFF. The CDR3 nucleotides are TGTGCCAGCTCAGAGATAATAATGAACACTGAAGCTTTCTTT.

V is TRBV7-2 and J is TRBJ2-2, with D possibly TRBD2 on 6 matching bases. The ends were cut back, 2 bases at V and 6 bases at J, with 13 bases in the middle. The CDR3 runs 15 residues. Germline V CDR1 and CDR2: SGHTA, FQGNSA. The CDR3 reads CASSLSSLAAGELFF. The CDR3 DNA follows: TGTGCCAGCAGCTTAAGTTCACTAGCAGCCGGGGAGCTGTTTTTT.

The chain carries TRBV19 and TRBJ2-7, with D tentatively TRBD1 (5 bases). In germline, CDR1 is LNHDA, CDR2 SQIVND (reference sequence). V dropped 4 bases and J dropped 6 bases, with 16 bases sitting between them. This CDR3 has 14 residues. For the CDR3, the DNA is TGTGCCAGTAGTAACCAGGGTCGTTGGGGCGAGCAGTACTTC. The encoded protein is CASSNQGRWGEQYF.

The rearrangement uses TRBV5-1 and TRBJ2-1, with D perhaps matching TRBD2 (6 bases). Looked up from germline, CDR1 is SGHRS and CDR2 is YFSETQ. Between the trimmed V and J ends, which lost 0 bases and 2 bases, there was a span of 9 bases. CDR3 size: 15 residues. The CDR3 nucleotides read TGCGCCAGCAGCTTGGCGGGAGAAACCTACAATGAGCAGTTCTTC. Translation: CASSLAGETYNEQFF.

The gene calls are TRBV5-1 and TRBJ1-2; 9 nucleotides line up with TRBD1. With 1 base clipped from V and 0 bases from J, the junction kept 7 bases outside the gene matches. The CDR3 contains 17 residues. The germline V gene has CDR1 SGHRS and CDR2 YFSETQ. CDR3 DNA sequence: TGCGCCAGCAGCTTGACAGGGGGCGGAACCGCTAACTATGGCTACACCTTC. Residues: CASSLTGGGTANYGYTF.

The V gene is TRBV5-1, the J gene TRBJ2-7, with a weak D call TRBD1 (5 bases). The ends were cut back, 5 bases at V and 2 bases at J, with 14 bases in the middle. There are 14 residues in the CDR3. Germline CDR1 SGHRS, CDR2 YFSETQ. The CDR3 bases are TGCGCCAGCAGACAGGAACCGGGTGCCTACGAGCAGTACTTC. This sequence encodes CASRQEPGAYEQYF.

The chain joins TRBV11-3 to TRBJ2-2; the D gene is possibly TRBD2 (6 bases). Germline CDR1 reads SGHNT; CDR2 reads YENEEA. Trimming shortened V by 9 bases and J by 1 base, and 12 bases separated the two germline ends. The CDR3 runs 14 residues. In nucleotides, the CDR3 is TGTGCCAGTGGTCGGCGGGGGAACACCGGGGAGCTGTTTTTT. This translates into CASGRRGNTGELFF.

This sequence joins TRBV5-1 and TRBJ1-1; D is unresolved. The germline V gene has CDR1 SGHRS and CDR2 YFSETQ. With 5 bases removed from V and 4 bases from J, the gap between germline ends came to 9 bases. The CDR3 spans 12 residues. CDR3 sequence reads: CASRQPGTEAFF. CDR3 DNA: TGCGCCAGCAGACAGCCAGGCACTGAAGCTTTCTTT.

The rearrangement uses TRBV27 and TRBJ2-3; a weak D match, TRBD1 (5 bases). The CDR3 contains 16 residues. Between the trimmed V and J ends, which lost 2 bases and 6 bases, there was a span of 18 bases. CDR1 and CDR2 from the germline V gene are MNHEY and SMNVEV (reference sequence). CDR3 bases: TGTGCCAGCAGTTTAATGGCAGGGTTCCAGAGTGATACGCAGTATTTT. It is translated as CASSLMAGFQSDTQYF.

The chain links TRBV7-9 to TRBJ1-3; 8 nucleotides agree with TRBD1. Unmatched junction bases numbered 2, after V lost 1 base and J lost 0 bases. CDR1 SEHNR and CDR2 FQNEAQ come from the germline V gene (reference sequence). The CDR3 length is 16 residues. The CDR3 nucleotides read TGTGCCAGCAGCTTAGAAGGGACAGGCTCTGGAAACACCATATATTTT. Its translation is CASSLEGTGSGNTIYF.